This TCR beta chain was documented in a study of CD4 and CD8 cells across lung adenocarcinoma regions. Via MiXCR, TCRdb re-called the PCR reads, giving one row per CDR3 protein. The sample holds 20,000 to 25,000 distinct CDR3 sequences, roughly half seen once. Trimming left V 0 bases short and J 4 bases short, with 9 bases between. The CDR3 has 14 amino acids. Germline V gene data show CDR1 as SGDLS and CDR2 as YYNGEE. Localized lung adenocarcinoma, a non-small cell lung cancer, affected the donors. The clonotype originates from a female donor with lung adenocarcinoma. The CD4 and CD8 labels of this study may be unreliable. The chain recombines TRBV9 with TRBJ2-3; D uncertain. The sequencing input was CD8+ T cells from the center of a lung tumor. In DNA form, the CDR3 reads TGTGCCAGCAGCGTAGTGGGCCCCCCAGATACGCAGTATTTT. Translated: CASSVVGPPDTQYF. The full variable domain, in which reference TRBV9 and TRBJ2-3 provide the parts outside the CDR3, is DSGVTQTPKHLITATGQRVTLRCSPRSGDLSVYWYQQSLDQGLQFLIQYYNGEERAKGNILERFSAQQFPDLHSELNLSSLELGDSALYFCASSVVGPPDTQYFGPGTRLTVL.